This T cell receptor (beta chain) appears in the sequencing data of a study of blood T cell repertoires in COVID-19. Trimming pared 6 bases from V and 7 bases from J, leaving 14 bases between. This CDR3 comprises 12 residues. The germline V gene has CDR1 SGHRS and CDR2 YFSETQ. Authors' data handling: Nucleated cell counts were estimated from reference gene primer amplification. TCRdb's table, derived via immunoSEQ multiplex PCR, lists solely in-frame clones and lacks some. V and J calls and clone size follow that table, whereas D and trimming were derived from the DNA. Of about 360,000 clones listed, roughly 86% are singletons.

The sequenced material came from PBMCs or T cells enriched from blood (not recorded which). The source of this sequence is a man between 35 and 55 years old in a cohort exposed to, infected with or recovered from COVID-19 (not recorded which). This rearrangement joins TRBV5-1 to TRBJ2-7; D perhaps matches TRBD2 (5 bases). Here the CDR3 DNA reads TGCGCCAGCAAAAAAGAGGGTCAGGAGCAGTACTTC. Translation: CASKKEGQEQYF.